This T cell receptor beta chain was found in a study of T-cell reconstitution after alpha-beta-depleted transplantation in children. Study-wide results and limits: Recipient T cells and thymic progenitors that survived were the source of the high TCRbeta diversity seen at day 60 in some patients. Several hundred graft clones that had expanded were reportedly the source of alpha-beta T cells about two months after transplant. By one year post-transplant, T-cell counts and diversity largely arose from T cells that were newly produced.

Library preparation (for TCRbeta) was performed with unique molecular identifiers. TCRdb reprocessed the PCR reads via MiXCR and lists one record per CDR3 protein. The data hold about 610,000 distinct CDR3 sequences, with over 25% observed a single time. With regard to this clonotype: What it binds is unknown.

V was pared by 4 bases and J by 4 bases, with 6 bases of the junction left unmatched. The CDR3 is 14 residues long. The germline V gene encodes CDR1 SGHNT and CDR2 YYREEE (reference sequence). The clonotype was recovered from a boy younger than two with Wiskott-Aldrich syndrome, due to receive a stem cell transplant. The gene calls are TRBV5-4 and TRBJ2-7; 9 bases are shared with TRBD2. Sequenced here: PBMCs, sampled before TCRalphabeta/CD19-depleted stem cell transplant. The CDR3 is CASSPGTSWYEQYF. The CDR3 DNA reads as TGTGCCAGCAGCCCAGGGACTAGCTGGTACGAGCAGTACTTC.